This is a list of T cell receptor beta chains from one sample in a study of T cell repertoires in cytomegalovirus infection. Via MiXCR, TCRdb re-called the reads, giving one row per CDR3 protein. Of 270,000 or so distinct CDR3 sequences listed, approximately 15% are singletons. The sequenced material came from CD8+ T cells from PBMCs. Receptors originate from a human donor in good health (CMV status not recorded). Some clones in this sample may be carry-over from other donors' samples. The CDR3 runs from the conserved cysteine through the conserved F or W. Each record gives: clone size, V gene, J gene, D gene, CDR3 protein, CDR3 DNA. A D gene is named only where the DNA matches it firmly. Clone sizes are given selectively: once, few, many, or a class where the clone is expanded.

size: few
V: TRBV19
J: TRBJ2-3
D: NA
CDR3: CASSFTKSTDTQYF
DNA: TGTGCCAGTAGTTTTACAAAAAGCACAGATACGCAGTATTTT

size: few
V: TRBV5-6
J: TRBJ1-1
D: TRBD1
CDR3: CASSSPRGMAEAFF
DNA: TGTGCCAGCAGCTCCCCCAGGGGGATGGCTGAAGCTTTCTTT

size: many
V: TRBV7-9
J: TRBJ1-1
D: NA
CDR3: CASSLGSGGKYTEAFF
DNA: TGTGCCAGCAGCTTAGGATCGGGGGGCAAGTACACTGAAGCTTTCTTT

size: few
V: TRBV12-3/TRBV12-4
J: TRBJ1-2
D: NA
CDR3: CASSPGRGPYGYTF
DNA: TGTGCCAGCAGTCCCGGGCGGGGACCCTATGGCTACACCTTC

size: many
V: TRBV7-9
J: TRBJ2-6
D: TRBD1
CDR3: CASRLGTGVSSGANVLTF
DNA: TGTGCCAGCAGATTGGGAACAGGGGTGTCCTCTGGGGCCAACGTCCTGACTTTC

size: many
V: TRBV6-5
J: TRBJ2-1
D: NA
CDR3: CASSPRPSSYNEQFF
DNA: TGTGCCAGCAGCCCCCGACCTAGCTCCTACAATGAGCAGTTCTTC

size: many
V: TRBV7-9
J: TRBJ2-1
D: NA
CDR3: CASTLGRGSEQFF
DNA: TGTGCCAGCACCTTAGGTCGGGGATCTGAGCAGTTCTTC

size: few
V: TRBV6-5
J: TRBJ1-1
D: NA
CDR3: CASSPMAGLDTEAFF
DNA: TGTGCCAGCAGCCCGATGGCGGGGCTAGACACTGAAGCTTTCTTT

size: few
V: TRBV19
J: TRBJ1-5
D: NA
CDR3: CASMGRGAYSNQPQHF
DNA: TGTGCCAGTATGGGCAGGGGAGCTTATAGCAATCAGCCCCAGCATTTT

size: many
V: TRBV28
J: TRBJ1-6
D: TRBD1
CDR3: CASSTQFPGTVTPLHF
DNA: TGTGCCAGCAGTACCCAATTCCCCGGGACAGTCACACCCCTCCACTTT

size: NA
V: TRBV6-6
J: TRBJ1-5
D: NA
CDR3: CASSWTAASNQPQHF
DNA: TGTGCCAGCAGTTGGACAGCCGCGAGCAATCAGCCCCAGCATTTT

size: many
V: TRBV4-1
J: TRBJ2-5
D: NA
CDR3: CASSFRQDQETQYF
DNA: TGCGCCAGCAGCTTTCGACAGGACCAAGAGACCCAGTACTTC

size: NA
V: TRBV20-1
J: TRBJ2-1
D: TRBD2
CDR3: CSASTSGDKGYEQFF
DNA: TGCAGTGCTAGTACTAGCGGGGATAAGGGCTATGAGCAGTTCTTC

size: many
V: TRBV7-9
J: TRBJ2-5
D: TRBD1
CDR3: CASSLTGTGGGETQYF
DNA: TGTGCCAGCAGCCTTACCGGGACAGGGGGGGGAGAGACCCAGTACTTC

size: NA
V: TRBV20-1
J: TRBJ2-1
D: TRBD2
CDR3: CSASQIGLGYNEQFF
DNA: TGCAGTGCTAGTCAGATCGGACTAGGCTACAATGAGCAGTTCTTC

size: many
V: TRBV4-1
J: TRBJ2-1
D: NA
CDR3: CASSQDVAVGRNEQFF
DNA: TGCGCCAGCAGCCAAGATGTGGCGGTGGGAAGGAATGAGCAGTTCTTC

size: NA
V: TRBV20-1
J: TRBJ2-1
D: TRBD1
CDR3: CSARGVATGLVSQQFF
DNA: TGCAGTGCTAGAGGGGTAGCGACAGGGCTCGTAAGTCAGCAGTTCTTC

size: NA
V: TRBV7-9
J: TRBJ1-6
D: NA
CDR3: CASGQGNNNSPLHF
DNA: TGTGCCAGCGGCCAGGGGAATAATAATTCACCCCTCCACTTT

size: few
V: TRBV27
J: TRBJ2-7
D: NA
CDR3: CASSPQGDSFYEQYF
DNA: TGTGCCAGCAGCCCCCAGGGGGACTCATTCTACGAGCAGTACTTC

size: NA
V: TRBV4-1
J: TRBJ2-2
D: NA
CDR3: CASSPRSFGTGELFF
DNA: TGCGCCAGCAGCCCCCGGTCATTCGGGACCGGGGAGCTGTTTTTT

size: many
V: TRBV7-2
J: TRBJ2-1
D: NA
CDR3: CASSRGSSYNEQFF
DNA: TGTGCCAGCAGCCGGGGGAGCTCCTACAATGAGCAGTTCTTC

size: NA
V: TRBV20-1
J: TRBJ2-1
D: NA
CDR3: CGAASSYNEQFF
DNA: TGCGGAGCAGCAAGCTCCTACAATGAGCAGTTCTTC

size: NA
V: TRBV6-2/TRBV6-3
J: TRBJ2-2
D: TRBD1
CDR3: CASSHLQGVVGTGELFF
DNA: TGTGCCAGCAGTCACCTTCAGGGGGTAGTGGGCACCGGGGAGCTGTTTTTT

size: few
V: TRBV25-1
J: TRBJ2-6
D: NA
CDR3: CASSEEVWPGGSGANVLTF
DNA: TGTGCCAGCAGTGAAGAGGTGTGGCCAGGGGGGTCTGGGGCCAACGTCCTGACTTTC

size: NA
V: TRBV6-2/TRBV6-3
J: TRBJ1-6
D: TRBD1
CDR3: CASSPGTASSYNSPLHF
DNA: TGTGCCAGCAGTCCAGGGACAGCGAGCTCCTATAATTCACCCCTCCACTTT

size: many
V: TRBV6-1
J: TRBJ1-5
D: NA
CDR3: CASTGVPNQPQHF
DNA: TGTGCCAGCACCGGCGTTCCCAATCAGCCCCAGCATTTT

size: many
V: TRBV7-9
J: TRBJ2-5
D: TRBD1
CDR3: CASSPRDRDQETQYF
DNA: TGTGCCAGCAGCCCTCGGGACAGGGACCAAGAGACCCAGTACTTC

size: NA
V: TRBV6-6
J: TRBJ1-1
D: TRBD1
CDR3: CASSFLGTGILNTEAFF
DNA: TGTGCCAGCAGTTTTCTCGGGACAGGGATATTGAACACTGAAGCTTTCTTT

size: many
V: TRBV11-1
J: TRBJ2-3
D: TRBD2
CDR3: CASSQGLAGAVTDTQYF
DNA: TGTGCCAGCAGCCAAGGACTAGCGGGGGCCGTCACAGATACGCAGTATTTT

size: NA
V: TRBV6-6
J: TRBJ2-4
D: NA
CDR3: CASSYGGNIQYF
DNA: TGTGCCAGCAGTTACGGCGGTAACATTCAGTACTTC

size: once
V: TRBV4-3
J: TRBJ2-1
D: NA
CDR3: CASSQGTGSSYQQFF
DNA: TGCGCCAGCAGCCAAGGGACGGGGTCCTCCTATCAGCAGTTCTTC

size: NA
V: TRBV5-5
J: TRBJ2-3
D: TRBD1
CDR3: CASSPQTGGRTDTQYF
DNA: TGTGCCAGCAGCCCCCAGACAGGGGGCCGCACAGATACGCAGTATTTT

size: few
V: TRBV9
J: TRBJ2-5
D: NA
CDR3: CASSAPLEQETQYF
DNA: TGTGCCAGCAGCGCCCCACTTGAGCAAGAGACCCAGTACTTC

size: NA
V: TRBV4-1
J: TRBJ2-5
D: NA
CDR3: CASSLRAFGAQETQYF
DNA: TGCGCCAGCAGCCTCCGGGCCTTTGGGGCCCAAGAGACCCAGTACTTC

size: NA
V: TRBV29-1
J: TRBJ1-1
D: NA
CDR3: CSVDAGRSTEAFF
DNA: TGCAGCGTTGACGCGGGCCGTTCCACTGAAGCTTTCTTT

size: many
V: TRBV7-2
J: TRBJ2-3
D: NA
CDR3: CASSSRSSGAAYLRAQYF
DNA: TGTGCCAGCAGCTCAAGATCCTCAGGGGCCGCCTACCTTCGAGCGCAGTATTTT

size: NA
V: TRBV28
J: TRBJ1-1
D: NA
CDR3: CASTHPGAEAFF
DNA: TGTGCCAGCACTCACCCGGGGGCTGAAGCTTTCTTT

size: NA
V: TRBV6-5
J: TRBJ2-3
D: TRBD2
CDR3: CASSPIAGGLNTQYF
DNA: TGTGCCAGCAGTCCCATTGCGGGGGGGCTTAATACGCAGTATTTT

size: NA
V: TRBV19
J: TRBJ2-3
D: TRBD1
CDR3: CASRGRGSDTQYF
DNA: TGTGCCAGTAGAGGCAGGGGGTCAGATACGCAGTATTTT

size: many
V: TRBV7-8
J: TRBJ2-7
D: NA
CDR3: CASSLEASVAHEQYF
DNA: TGTGCCAGCAGCTTAGAGGCTAGCGTGGCCCACGAGCAGTACTTC

size: NA
V: TRBV7-9
J: TRBJ2-5
D: NA
CDR3: CASSSYRANETQYF
DNA: TGTGCCAGCAGCTCCTACAGGGCAAACGAGACCCAGTACTTC